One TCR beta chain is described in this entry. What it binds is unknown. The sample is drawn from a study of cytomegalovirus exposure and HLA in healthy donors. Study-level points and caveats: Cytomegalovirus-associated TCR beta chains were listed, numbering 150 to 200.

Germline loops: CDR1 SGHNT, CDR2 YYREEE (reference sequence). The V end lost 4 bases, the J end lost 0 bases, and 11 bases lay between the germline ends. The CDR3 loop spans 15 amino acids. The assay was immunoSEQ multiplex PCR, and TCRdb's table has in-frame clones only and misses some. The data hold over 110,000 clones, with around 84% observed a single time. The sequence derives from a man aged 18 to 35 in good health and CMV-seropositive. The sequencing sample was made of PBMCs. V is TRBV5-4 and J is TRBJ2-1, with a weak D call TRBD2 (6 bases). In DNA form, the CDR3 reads TGTGCCAGCAGCGCGCGACTAGACTCCTACAATGAGCAGTTCTTC. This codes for CASSARLDSYNEQFF.